The 27 T cell receptor beta chains below all came from one sample that was sequenced in a study of chemoradiotherapy in HPV16-positive cancers. Repertoires were generated with immunoSEQ multiplex PCR, while TCRdb's copy carries only in-frame clones and drops some. The table records about 1,000 clones, 88% of them present only once. This material consisted of tumor tissue, taken from a patient who underwent chemoradiotherapy. Receptors were obtained from a human donor with HPV-associated anogenital cancer.

J is TRBJ1-1 and V is TRBV7-9, with D possibly TRBD1 on 5 matching bases. The CDR3 length is 14 residues. CDR1 is SEHNR and CDR2 is FQNEAQ in the germline V gene (reference sequence). V lost 8 bases to trimming and J lost 4 bases, with 17 bases between them. The CDR3 DNA is TGTGCCAGCTACGAAGCTAGGGGACCCACTGAAGCTTTCTTT. Its protein product is CASYEARGPTEAFF.

This chain connects TRBV5-1 to TRBJ1-1; maybe TRBD1 (5 bases). Trimming removed 7 bases from V and 1 base from J, with 14 bases in between. Germline assignment: CDR1 SGHRS and CDR2 YFSETQ. The CDR3 totals 14 residues. The CDR3 protein is CASSSQGANTEAFF. The CDR3 nucleotides read TGCGCCAGCTCTTCCCAAGGGGCGAACACTGAAGCTTTCTTT.

A single count supports this clone. V and J are TRBV5-6 and TRBJ2-6, with a tentative D call TRBD1 (5 bases). Trimming took off 2 bases at V and 1 base at J, with 10 bases between the two ends. Germline values: CDR1 SGHDT, CDR2 YYEEEE. The CDR3 sequence is 16 residues long. This CDR3 reads CASSFRVRSGANVLTF. In nucleotides, the CDR3 is TGTGCCAGCAGCTTCAGGGTGAGATCTGGGGCCAACGTCCTGACTTTC.

The chain carries TRBV4-2 and TRBJ1-5, with D perhaps matching TRBD1 (6 bases). V gave up 0 bases and J gave up 0 bases, with 9 bases separating them. Per germline, CDR1 LGHNA and CDR2 YNFKEQ. The CDR3 covers 16 residues. CDR3 nucleotide sequence: TGTGCCAGCAGCCAAGAGCCAGGGGATAGCAATCAGCCCCAGCATTTT. Residues: CASSQEPGDSNQPQHF.

The rearrangement joins TRBV5-8 to TRBJ2-7; perhaps D is TRBD1 or TRBD2 (5 bases each). This CDR3 contains 14 residues. Trimming removed 3 bases from V and 3 bases from J, with 13 bases in between. Germline values: CDR1 SGHTS, CDR2 YDEGEE. The CDR3 DNA reads TGTGCCAGCAGCTGGGACGGCCCTTTCTACGAGCAGTACTTC. Translation: CASSWDGPFYEQYF.

V and J are TRBV4-1 and TRBJ1-2; weak D call: TRBD1 (5 bases). V was trimmed by 4 bases and J by 6 bases, leaving 12 bases between them. CDR1 is MGHRA and CDR2 is YSYEKL in the germline V gene. CDR3 length equals 13 residues. The CDR3 sequence is CASSLLGTDGYTF. The CDR3, as DNA: TGCGCCAGCAGCCTCCTAGGGACGGATGGCTACACCTTC.

The rearrangement joins TRBV18 to TRBJ1-2; 8 positions agree with TRBD1. With V trimmed by 8 bases and J by 8 bases, 13 bases remained unmatched. CDR1 and CDR2 (germline): KGHSH, LQKENI. The length of the CDR3 is 14 residues. DNA for the CDR3: TGTGCCAGCGGAAACACAGGGGGAGGAGAAGGCTACACCTTC. Protein product: CASGNTGGGEGYTF.

The chain is built from TRBV7-2 and TRBJ1-2; D is perhaps TRBD1 (6 bases). The germline V gene has CDR1 SGHTA and CDR2 FQGNSA. The CDR3 has 14 amino acids. Trimming stripped 5 bases from V and 0 bases from J, with 10 bases between. The CDR3 coding sequence is TGTGCCAGCAGCCCGGACAGAGCTAACTATGGCTACACCTTC. It encodes CASSPDRANYGYTF. Supplemented by reference TRBV7-2 and TRBJ1-2, the full variable domain reads GAGVSQSPSNKVTEKGKDVELRCDPISGHTALYWYRQSLGQGLEFLIYFQGNSAPDKSGLPSDRFSAERTGGSVSTLTIQRTQQEDSAVYLCASSPDRANYGYTFGSGTRLTVV.

This chain connects TRBV29-1 to TRBJ1-1; D unresolved. The CDR3 sequence is 13 residues long. The germline CDR1 and CDR2 sequences are SQVTM and ANQGSEA. The V gene lost 7 bases and the J gene lost 1 base, with 13 bases spanning the gap. Here the CDR3 reads CSAYRATNTEAFF. The CDR3 coding sequence is TGCAGCGCCTACCGGGCCACGAACACTGAAGCTTTCTTT.

The chain couples TRBV2 to TRBJ2-5; a possible D gene is TRBD2 (6 bases). This CDR3 is 15 amino acids long. The germline V and J ends were trimmed by 6 bases and 4 bases, with 18 bases remaining between them. Germline V lookup: CDR1 SNHLY, CDR2 FYNNEI. The CDR3: CASSPTPRETETQYF. The CDR3 bases are TGTGCCAGCAGCCCTACGCCCCGGGAGACAGAGACCCAGTACTTC.

The rearrangement uses TRBV19 and TRBJ2-2, with D possibly matching TRBD1 (5 bases). Germline assignment: CDR1 LNHDA and CDR2 SQIVND (reference sequence). V lost 5 bases and J lost 5, with 12 bases in between. The CDR3 loop spans 14 amino acids. The CDR3 coding sequence is TGTGCCAGTAGTCCTCCCAGGGAAACCGGGGAGCTGTTTTTT. This gives the protein CASSPPRETGELFF. Filled out from reference TRBV19 and TRBJ2-2, the complete variable domain reads DGGITQSPKYLFRKEGQNVTLSCEQNLNHDAMYWYRQDPGQGLRLIYYSQIVNDFQKGDIAEGYSVSREKKESFPLTVTSAQKNPTAFYLCASSPPRETGELFFGEGSRLTVL.

This chain uses TRBV19 with TRBJ1-5, with D possibly being TRBD1 (5 bases). Germline CDR1 LNHDA, CDR2 SQIVND (reference sequence). Trimming pared 0 bases from V and 4 bases from J, leaving 13 bases between. The length of the CDR3 is 16 residues. This CDR3 reads CASSIDLRAANQPQHF. As DNA, the CDR3 is TGTGCCAGTAGTATAGATCTCAGGGCGGCGAATCAGCCCCAGCATTTT.

The V call is TRBV23-1, the J call TRBJ2-2; tentatively, D is TRBD2 (5 bases). TRBV23-1 is designated an ORF whose function remains uncertain. The CDR3 spans 16 residues. V was cut by 0 bases and J by 3 bases, with 11 bases left in between. Written as DNA, the CDR3 is TGCGCCAGCAGTCAATCGAGGGCCGATGACACCGGGGAGCTGTTTTTT. This translates into CASSQSRADDTGELFF.

The V gene is TRBV7-8, the J gene TRBJ1-5; D is uncertain. The V gene lost 2 bases and the J gene lost 0 bases, with 11 bases spanning the gap. Germline CDR1 is SGHVS and CDR2 is FQNEAQ. The CDR3 length is 16 residues. CDR3 in DNA: TGTGCCAGCAGCTTAAAGCGGGGTTATAGCAATCAGCCCCAGCATTTT. It translates to CASSLKRGYSNQPQHF. The variable domain in full, completed from reference TRBV7-8 and TRBJ1-5, reads GAGVSQSPRYKVAKRGQDVALRCDPISGHVSLFWYQQALGQGPEFLTYFQNEAQLDKSGLPSDRFFAERPEGSVSTLKIQRTQQEDSAVYLCASSLKRGYSNQPQHFGDGTRLSIL.

This sequence joins TRBV18 and TRBJ2-2; D may be TRBD2 (5 bases). The CDR3 totals 13 residues. Trimming shortened V by 5 bases and J by 4 bases, and 8 bases separated the two germline ends. Germline V CDR1 and CDR2: KGHSH, LQKENI. The CDR3 DNA sequence: TGTGCCAGCTCAGAAAGCGGCACCGGGGAGCTGTTTTTT. Amino acid sequence: CASSESGTGELFF.

CDR3 loop: CASSDIGGGQTNEQFF. The CDR3 coding sequence is TGTGCCAGCAGTGACATTGGGGGGGGACAAACTAATGAGCAGTTCTTC. The rearrangement links TRBV6-4 to TRBJ2-1; a possible D gene is TRBD2 (7 bases). Germline lookup yields CDR1 MRHNA and CDR2 SNTAGT. This CDR3 has 16 residues. V was pared by 2 bases and J by 7 bases, with 18 bases between.

The chain joins TRBV19 to TRBJ2-1, with D hard to call. V lost 3 bases and J lost 3, with 9 bases in between. Germline CDR1 and CDR2: LNHDA and SQIVND (reference sequence). The CDR3 spans 14 residues. The DNA of the CDR3 is TGTGCCAGTAGTATGAATTGGGGCTACAATGAGCAGTTCTTC. Encoded protein: CASSMNWGYNEQFF.

The rearrangement uses TRBV5-1 and TRBJ2-5; D is unresolved. The J call may be faulty, since TRBJ2-7 better matches the DNA end. The CDR3 has 12 amino acids. Germline CDR1 SGHRS, CDR2 YFSETQ. The CDR3 nucleotides read TGCGCCAGCAGCTTGGAAGGGAACGAGCAGTACTTC. It specifies CASSLEGNEQYF.

J is TRBJ2-2 and V is TRBV6-5; D possibly corresponds to TRBD1 (6 bases). This CDR3 comprises 15 residues. V was shortened by 4 bases and J by 3 bases, with 12 bases between the two germline ends. Per germline, CDR1 MNHEY and CDR2 SVGAGI. DNA of the CDR3: TGTGCCAGCAGTTCCCAAACAGGGTACACCGGGGAGCTGTTTTTT. Protein product: CASSSQTGYTGELFF.

The V call is TRBV7-2, the J call TRBJ1-6; 8 bases align to TRBD1. The junction had 10 bases not matched to a gene; V was cut back by 5 bases and J by 10 bases. The CDR3 is 15 residues long. CDR1 is SGHTA and CDR2 is FQGNSA in the germline V gene. This CDR3 reads CASSLGQAVDSPLHF. The CDR3 coding sequence is TGTGCCAGCAGCCTGGGACAGGCCGTCGACTCACCCCTCCACTTT.

CDR3 DNA: TGCGCCAGCAGCCAAGTAGGTGTAGATACGCAGTATTTT. Translating it yields CASSQVGVDTQYF. This chain links TRBV4-3 with TRBJ2-3; no reliable D call. V dropped 1 base and J dropped 5 bases, with 7 bases sitting between them. This CDR3 has 13 amino acids. Germline V gives CDR1 LGHNA, CDR2 YSLEER.

This sequence joins TRBV2 and TRBJ2-5, with TRBD1 identical over 7 bases. With 6 bases clipped from V and 6 bases from J, the junction kept 13 bases outside the gene matches. CDR3 length: 15 residues. The germline V gene encodes CDR1 SNHLY and CDR2 FYNNEI. Here the CDR3 DNA reads TGTGCCAGCAGGGGTGGGACAGACCTTGGAAAGACCCAGTACTTC. Translation: CASRGGTDLGKTQYF.

The rearrangement links TRBV6-6 to TRBJ2-5, with D uncertain. Germline CDR1 reads MNHNY; CDR2 reads SVGAGI (reference sequence). V shed 6 bases and J shed 3 bases, with 11 bases lying between them. This CDR3 is 13 amino acids long. The CDR3 spells CASSGFGEETQYF. In DNA, the CDR3 is TGTGCCAGCAGCGGGTTTGGAGAAGAGACCCAGTACTTC.

This chain joins TRBV11-3 and TRBJ2-2; perhaps TRBD2 as D (5 bases). V was cut by 8 bases and J by 0 bases, with 10 bases left in between. Germline V gene lookup returns CDR1 SGHNT and CDR2 YENEEA. The CDR3 spans 14 residues. As DNA, the CDR3 is TGTGCCAGCCGAGGGAACTCGAACACCGGGGAGCTGTTTTTT. Translated, it gives CASRGNSNTGELFF.

The chain combines TRBV18 with TRBJ1-4; D gene ambiguous. This CDR3 has 12 residues. The V and J ends lost 6 bases and 8 bases respectively, with 10 bases between them. CDR1 KGHSH and CDR2 LQKENI come from the germline V gene. The CDR3 here is CASSRAGEKLFF. CDR3 DNA: TGTGCCAGCTCCCGAGCCGGGGAAAAACTGTTTTTT.

This clone showed up just once. The chain links TRBV5-1 to TRBJ2-5, with D unclear. The CDR3 runs to 14 residues. Trimming removed 4 bases from V and 1 base from J, with 11 bases in between. Germline V gives CDR1 SGHRS, CDR2 YFSETQ. The DNA of the CDR3 is TGCGCCAGCAGCCTTTTCTCCCTCCAAGAGACCCAGTACTTC. Its protein product is CASSLFSLQETQYF. The variable domain in full, completed from reference TRBV5-1 and TRBJ2-5, reads KAGVTQTPRYLIKTRGQQVTLSCSPISGHRSVSWYQQTPGQGLQFLFEYFSETQRNKGNFPGRFSGRQFSNSRSEMNVSTLELGDSALYLCASSLFSLQETQYFGPGTRLLVL.

The chain has TRBV10-2 and TRBJ2-4, with D tentatively TRBD1 (7 bases). The CDR3 is 13 amino acids. Germline CDR1 reads WSHSY; CDR2 reads SAAADI. V was pared by 6 bases and J by 8 bases, with 14 bases between. This CDR3 reads CASRPQGGDIQYF. In DNA, the CDR3 is TGCGCCAGCAGGCCGCAGGGGGGCGACATTCAGTACTTC.